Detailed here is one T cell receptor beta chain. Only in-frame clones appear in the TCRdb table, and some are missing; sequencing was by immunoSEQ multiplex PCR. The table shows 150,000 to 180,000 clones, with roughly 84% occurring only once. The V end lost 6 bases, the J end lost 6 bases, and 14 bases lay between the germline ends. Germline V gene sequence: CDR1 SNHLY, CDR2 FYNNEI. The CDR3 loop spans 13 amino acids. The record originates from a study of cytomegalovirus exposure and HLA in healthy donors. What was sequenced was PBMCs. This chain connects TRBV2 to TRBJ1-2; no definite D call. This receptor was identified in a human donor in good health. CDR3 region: CASSRGPWDGYTF. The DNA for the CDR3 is TGTGCCAGCAGCCGCGGGCCCTGGGATGGCTACACCTTC.